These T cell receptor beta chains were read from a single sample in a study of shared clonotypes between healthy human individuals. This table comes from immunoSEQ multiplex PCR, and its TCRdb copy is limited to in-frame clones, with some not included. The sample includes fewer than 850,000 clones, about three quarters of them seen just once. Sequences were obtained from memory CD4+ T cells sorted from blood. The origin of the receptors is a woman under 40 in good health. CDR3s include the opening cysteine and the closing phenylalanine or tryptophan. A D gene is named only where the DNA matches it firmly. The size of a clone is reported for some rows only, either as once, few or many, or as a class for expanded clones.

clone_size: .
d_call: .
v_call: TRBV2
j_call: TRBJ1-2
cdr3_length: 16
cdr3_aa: CASTPFGGELNYGYTF
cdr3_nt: TGTGCCAGCACACCTTTTGGTGGAGAGCTTAACTATGGCTACACCTTC

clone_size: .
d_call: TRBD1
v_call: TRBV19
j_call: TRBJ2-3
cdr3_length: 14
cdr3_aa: CASRSTGSTDTQYF
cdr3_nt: TGTGCCAGTAGATCGACAGGGAGCACAGATACGCAGTATTTT

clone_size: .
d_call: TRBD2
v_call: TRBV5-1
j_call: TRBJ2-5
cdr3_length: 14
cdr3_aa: CASSSTSGSETQYF
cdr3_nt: TGCGCCAGCAGCTCGACTAGCGGGAGTGAGACCCAGTACTTC

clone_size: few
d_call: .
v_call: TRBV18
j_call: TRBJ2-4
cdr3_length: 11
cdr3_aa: CASSDQDIQYF
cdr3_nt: TGTGCCAGCTCAGATCAGGACATTCAGTACTTC

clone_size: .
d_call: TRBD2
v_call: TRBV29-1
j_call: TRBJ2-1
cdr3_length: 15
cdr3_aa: CSVEPPGLVGSKQFF
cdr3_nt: TGCAGCGTTGAACCCCCGGGACTAGTGGGATCGAAGCAGTTCTTC

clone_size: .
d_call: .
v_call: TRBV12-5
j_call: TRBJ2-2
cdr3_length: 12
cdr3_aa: CASGLVRGELFF
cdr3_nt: TGTGCTAGTGGTTTGGTACGTGGGGAGCTGTTTTTT

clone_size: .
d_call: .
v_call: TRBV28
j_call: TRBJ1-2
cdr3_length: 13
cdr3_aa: CASTLRGNYGYTF
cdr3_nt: TGTGCCAGCACTCTACGGGGAAACTATGGCTACACCTTC

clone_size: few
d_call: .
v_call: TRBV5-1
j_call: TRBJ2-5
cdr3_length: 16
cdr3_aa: CASSLAGGGGQETQYF
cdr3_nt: TGCGCCAGCAGCTTGGCTGGGGGCGGAGGGCAAGAGACCCAGTACTTC

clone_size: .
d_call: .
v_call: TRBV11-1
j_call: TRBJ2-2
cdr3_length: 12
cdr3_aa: CASSPNRGELFF
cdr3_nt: TGTGCCAGCAGCCCAAACCGAGGGGAGCTGTTTTTT

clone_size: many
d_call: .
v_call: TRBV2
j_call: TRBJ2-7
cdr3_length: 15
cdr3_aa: CASSEGQPVSYEQYF
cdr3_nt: TGTGCCAGCAGTGAAGGACAGCCAGTGTCCTACGAGCAGTACTTC

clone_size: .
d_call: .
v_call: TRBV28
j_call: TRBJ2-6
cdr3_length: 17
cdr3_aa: CASTWRGARSGANVLTF
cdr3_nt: TGTGCCAGCACCTGGAGGGGTGCCCGCTCTGGGGCCAACGTCCTGACTTTC

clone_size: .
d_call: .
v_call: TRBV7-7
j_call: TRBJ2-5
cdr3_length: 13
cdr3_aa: CASSLVRGETQYF
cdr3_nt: TGTGCCAGCAGCTTAGTCAGGGGCGAGACCCAGTACTTC

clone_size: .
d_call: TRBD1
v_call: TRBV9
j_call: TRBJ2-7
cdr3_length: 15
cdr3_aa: CASSSTGTVAYEQYF
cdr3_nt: TGTGCCAGCAGCTCAACCGGGACAGTAGCCTACGAGCAGTACTTC

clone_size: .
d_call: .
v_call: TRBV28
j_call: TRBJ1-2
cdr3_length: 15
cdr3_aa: CASSPRGRPNYGYTF
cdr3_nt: TGTGCCAGCAGTCCCCGGGGAAGACCTAACTATGGCTACACCTTC

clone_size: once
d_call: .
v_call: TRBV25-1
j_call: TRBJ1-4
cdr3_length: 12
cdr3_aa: CASSVSNEKLFF
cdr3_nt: TGTGCCAGCAGTGTTTCCAATGAAAAACTGTTTTTT

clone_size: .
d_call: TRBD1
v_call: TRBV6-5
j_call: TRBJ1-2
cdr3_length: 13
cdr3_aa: CASSWDRGDGYTF
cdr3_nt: TGTGCCAGCAGTTGGGACAGGGGGGATGGCTACACCTTC

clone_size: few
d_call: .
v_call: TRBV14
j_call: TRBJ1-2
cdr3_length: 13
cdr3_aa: CASSQDIRQIYTF
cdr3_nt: TGTGCCAGCAGCCAGGACATCCGTCAGATCTACACCTTC

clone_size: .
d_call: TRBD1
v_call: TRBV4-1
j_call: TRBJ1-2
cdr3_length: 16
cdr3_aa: CASSQGTGGESGGYTF
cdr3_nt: TGCGCCAGCAGCCAAGGGACAGGGGGTGAGTCGGGTGGCTACACCTTC

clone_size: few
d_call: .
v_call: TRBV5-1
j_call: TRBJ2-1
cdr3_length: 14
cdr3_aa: CASSSTGSYNEQFF
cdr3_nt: TGCGCCAGCAGCTCCACTGGCTCCTACAATGAGCAGTTCTTC

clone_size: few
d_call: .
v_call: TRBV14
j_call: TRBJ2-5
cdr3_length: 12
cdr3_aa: CASQAGRETQYF
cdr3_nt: TGTGCCAGCCAGGCCGGGAGAGAGACCCAGTACTTC

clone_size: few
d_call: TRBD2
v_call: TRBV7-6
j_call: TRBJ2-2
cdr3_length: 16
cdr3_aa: CASSLMAGGTTGELFF
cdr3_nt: TGTGCCAGCAGCTTAATGGCGGGAGGAACCACCGGGGAGCTGTTTTTT

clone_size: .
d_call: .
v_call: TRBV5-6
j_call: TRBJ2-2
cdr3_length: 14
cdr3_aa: CASSFWISTGELFF
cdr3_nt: TGTGCCAGCAGCTTCTGGATTTCCACCGGGGAGCTGTTTTTT